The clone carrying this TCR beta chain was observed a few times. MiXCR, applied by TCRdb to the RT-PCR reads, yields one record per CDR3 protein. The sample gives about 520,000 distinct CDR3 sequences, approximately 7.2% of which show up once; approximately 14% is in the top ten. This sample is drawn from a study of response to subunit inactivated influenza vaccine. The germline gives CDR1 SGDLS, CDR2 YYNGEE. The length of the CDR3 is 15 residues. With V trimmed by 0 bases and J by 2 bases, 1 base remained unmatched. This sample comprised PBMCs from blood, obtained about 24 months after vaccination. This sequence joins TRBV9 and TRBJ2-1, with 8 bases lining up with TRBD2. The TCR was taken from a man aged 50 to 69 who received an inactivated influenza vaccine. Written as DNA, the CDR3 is TGTGCCAGCAGCGTAGGAGCGGGGGCCTACAATGAGCAGTTCTTC. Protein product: CASSVGAGAYNEQFF.